This T cell receptor beta chain emerged from a study of blood T cells in healthy people across ages. The study's findings and limits: In older individuals, TCR beta diversity per million T cells was lower, falling roughly linearly with age. When one million T cells were used, diversity estimates were thought to be underestimates.

Sample-barcoded 5' priming and a J-beta primer mix drove a second PCR of roughly 6 to 12 cycles. TCRdb itself ran the 5' RACE reads through MiXCR, one entry per CDR3 protein. The sample lists some 1.5 million distinct CDR3 sequences; approximately 30% were seen once. Trimming took off 3 bases at V and 0 bases at J, with 3 bases between the two ends. The CDR3 length is 13 residues. Germline CDR1 reads KGHSH; CDR2 reads LQKENI. Concerning this clonotype itself: The antigen is not known.

The sequenced material came from blood. The sequence derives from a woman aged 25 to 39 in good health. The chain is built from TRBV18 and TRBJ2-1; D remains unclear. CDR3 sequence (DNA): TGTGCCAGCTCACCTATCTCCTACAATGAGCAGTTCTTC. Translation: CASSPISYNEQFF.